These 19 T cell receptor beta chains came from one sample sequenced in a study of blood T cell repertoires in COVID-19. Clones were sequenced by immunoSEQ multiplex PCR, and TCRdb holds only the in-frame ones, with some missing. The sample holds about 180,000 clones, around 83% seen once. The material sequenced was peripheral blood. The receptors derive from a woman in her seventies with COVID-19, enrolled during active disease.

The CDR3, as DNA: TGTGCCAGCAGCTTAGCTGTTCGGGCGGGCAATGAGCAGTTCTTC. Its protein is CASSLAVRAGNEQFF. This chain links TRBV7-2 with TRBJ2-1, with D possibly matching TRBD2 (5 bases). Germline assignment: CDR1 SGHTA and CDR2 FQGNSA. The V gene lost 0 bases and the J gene lost 6 bases, with 12 bases spanning the gap. The CDR3 has 15 amino acids.

The genes are TRBV15 and TRBJ2-1; 7 bases are shared with TRBD2. The length of the CDR3 is 17 residues. CDR1 is LNHNV and CDR2 is YYDKDF in the germline V gene (reference sequence). With 5 bases clipped from V and 8 bases from J, the junction kept 18 bases outside the gene matches. The CDR3 is CATSSGGSGEWSHEQFF. The DNA for the CDR3 is TGTGCCACCAGCTCCGGGGGGTCGGGGGAGTGGAGCCATGAGCAGTTCTTC.

The chain has TRBV6-6 and TRBJ2-1; 9 bases are a match to TRBD1. This CDR3 contains 14 residues. CDR1 is MNHNY, CDR2 SVGAGI, per germline (reference sequence). J was trimmed by 8 bases and V by 2 bases; bases with no gene match: 4. In DNA, the CDR3 is TGTGCCAGCAGTTACCGGGACAGGGTGGATGAGCAGTTCTTC. Residues: CASSYRDRVDEQFF.

V usage is TRBV19 and J usage is TRBJ2-4, with 11 bases lining up with TRBD2. The CDR3 sequence is 17 residues long. CDR1 and CDR2 (germline): LNHDA, SQIVND (reference sequence). The V segment lost 3 bases and the J segment 7 bases; nucleotides outside the gene matches: 11. The CDR3 DNA is TGTGCCAGTAGTATGCCCTCTGGTAGCGGGAGGGGCAACATTCAGTACTTC. Amino acid sequence: CASSMPSGSGRGNIQYF.

This clone has just a few counts. The chain carries TRBV4-1 and TRBJ2-2, with unresolved D. This CDR3 is built from 16 residues. Trimming left V 4 bases short and J 4 bases short, with 16 bases between. Germline V gene sequence: CDR1 MGHRA, CDR2 YSYEKL. The CDR3: CASSPFDLVSTGELFF. The CDR3 DNA sequence: TGCGCCAGCAGCCCCTTCGATTTAGTATCCACCGGGGAGCTGTTTTTT.

The chain combines TRBV19 with TRBJ1-3; maybe TRBD1 (6 bases). CDR1 LNHDA and CDR2 SQIVND come from the germline V gene (reference sequence). V was clipped by 6 bases and J by 0 bases, with 12 bases between them. This CDR3 is built from 15 residues. For the CDR3, the DNA is TGTGCCAGTAGGACAGGTTCCCGCTCTGGAAACACCATATATTTT. This codes for CASRTGSRSGNTIYF.

This rearrangement joins TRBV7-2 to TRBJ2-7, with 7 bases identical to TRBD1. V dropped 5 bases and J dropped 2; count of bases not matched to a gene: 12. This CDR3 spans 16 amino acids. Per germline, CDR1 SGHTA and CDR2 FQGNSA. This chain's CDR3 is CASSLRENRGAYEQYF. CDR3 nucleotides: TGTGCCAGCAGCCTAAGGGAAAACAGGGGAGCCTACGAGCAGTACTTC.

This clone showed up just once. The V gene is TRBV29-1, the J gene TRBJ2-1, with TRBD2 identical over 10 bases. V lost 7 bases and J lost 8; bases outside the gene matches: 11. This CDR3 has 14 amino acids. CDR1 and CDR2 (germline): SQVTM, ANQGSEA. CDR3 sequence (DNA): TGCAGCGGTGGATCTAGCGGGAGTGTCGATGAGCAGTTCTTC. Amino acid sequence: CSGGSSGSVDEQFF.

The chain employs TRBV27 and TRBJ2-7; D is unresolved. CDR3 length: 12 amino acids. V shed 6 bases and J shed 7 bases, with 13 bases lying between them. Germline CDR1 MNHEY, CDR2 SMNVEV (reference sequence). The CDR3 bases are TGTGCCAGCAGCCCGATTCTAGGAGAGCAGTACTTC. This gives the protein CASSPILGEQYF.

The gene calls are TRBV19 and TRBJ2-2, with 7 positions matching TRBD2. V shed 2 bases, J shed 7 bases, and the junction held 19 bases outside the gene matches. CDR3 length equals 19 residues. The V gene's germline CDR1 is LNHDA and CDR2 SQIVND (reference sequence). The CDR3 loop is CASSIRPFDRDSSGGELFF. CDR3 sequence (DNA): TGTGCCAGTAGTATACGGCCTTTCGACAGAGATTCTAGCGGCGGGGAGCTGTTTTTT.

The rearrangement joins TRBV11-2 to TRBJ1-6; no clear D gene. Germline V gene data show CDR1 as SGHAT and CDR2 as FQNNGV. The CDR3 totals 13 residues. The V and J ends lost 2 bases and 8 bases respectively, with 7 bases between them. In nucleotides, the CDR3 is TGTGCCAGCAGCTTACGGCAGGATTCACCCCTCCACTTT. Its protein is CASSLRQDSPLHF.

This clone was detected only a few times. The chain couples TRBV6-5 to TRBJ1-5, with 8 bases lining up with TRBD1. Germline CDR1 reads MNHEY; CDR2 reads SVGAGI. Losses at the gene ends were 6 bases for V and 7 bases for J; bases not matched to a gene: 2. The CDR3 spans 12 residues. For the CDR3, the DNA is TGTGCCAGCAGGACAGGGGTACAGCCCCAGCATTTT. Translated: CASRTGVQPQHF.

This clone was found a few times. This sequence joins TRBV5-1 and TRBJ1-5; no clear D gene. The ends were cut back, 4 bases at V and 0 bases at J, with 11 bases in the middle. This CDR3 region has 15 residues. CDR1 SGHRS and CDR2 YFSETQ come from the germline V gene. CDR3 in DNA: TGCGCCAGCAGCGCCTTCCCCGGTAGCAATCAGCCCCAGCATTTT. This gives the protein CASSAFPGSNQPQHF.

The chain is built from TRBV24-1 and TRBJ2-6, with 7 positions matching TRBD1. Per the germline V gene, CDR1 is KGHDR and CDR2 is SFDVKD. V shed 3 bases and J 0 bases; nucleotides not matched to a gene: 4. The CDR3 consists of 17 residues. The CDR3 protein is CATSDPGQNSGANVLTF. The CDR3 DNA reads TGTGCCACCAGTGATCCGGGACAGAACTCTGGGGCCAACGTCCTGACTTTC.

This clone was detected once. This rearrangement joins TRBV4-3 to TRBJ2-2; perhaps TRBD2 as D (5 bases). V lost 4 bases to trimming and J lost 6 bases, with 12 bases between them. In germline, CDR1 is LGHNA, CDR2 YSLEER. This CDR3 has 14 amino acids. The CDR3: CASSPQTRAGELFF. The CDR3 nucleotides read TGCGCCAGCAGCCCCCAAACGAGGGCCGGGGAGCTGTTTTTT.

A remark on this clone: This same CDR3 is encoded by further DNA sequences in the sample. This chain connects TRBV19 to TRBJ1-5; 8 bases agree with TRBD1. This CDR3 has 14 residues. Trimming removed 5 bases from V and 4 bases from J; junction bases left unmatched: 4. The germline V gene encodes CDR1 LNHDA and CDR2 SQIVND (reference sequence). The CDR3 sequence is CASSRDRGNQPQHF. The CDR3, as DNA: TGTGCCAGTAGTCGCGACAGGGGAAATCAGCCCCAGCATTTT.

V gene TRBV21-1 combines with J gene TRBJ2-1; the DNA was not used to check the table's D call, TRBD1. TRBV21-1 is recorded as a pseudogene. The CDR3 runs to 15 residues. CDR3 sequence reads: CASSDGTENYNEQFF. For the CDR3, the DNA is TGTGCCAGCAGCGACGGGACAGAAAACTACAATGAGCAGTTCTTC.

This sequence joins TRBV18 and TRBJ2-1, with D maybe TRBD2 (5 bases). V was clipped by 0 bases and J by 1 base, with 13 bases between them. This CDR3 has 17 amino acids. Germline CDR1 KGHSH, CDR2 LQKENI. CDR3 protein: CASSPPLRGSSYNEQFF. The DNA for the CDR3 is TGTGCCAGCTCACCACCTCTCCGAGGGTCTTCCTACAATGAGCAGTTCTTC.

The J gene is TRBJ1-1, the V gene TRBV7-2, with unresolved D. V gave up 2 bases and J gave up 1 base, with 11 bases separating them. The CDR3 is made up of 15 amino acids. The germline gives CDR1 SGHTA, CDR2 FQGNSA. CDR3 in DNA: TGTGCCAGCAGCTTAAAAGGTCCAGGGAACACTGAAGCTTTCTTT. Translation gives CASSLKGPGNTEAFF. Full variable domain (remainder filled in from reference TRBV7-2 and TRBJ1-1): GAGVSQSPSNKVTEKGKDVELRCDPISGHTALYWYRQSLGQGLEFLIYFQGNSAPDKSGLPSDRFSAERTGGSVSTLTIQRTQQEDSAVYLCASSLKGPGNTEAFFGQGTRLTVV.